Listed here are 25 T cell receptor beta chains from one sample, sequenced in a study of shared clonotypes between healthy human individuals. Only CD45RO-negative cells positively selected for CCR7 counted as naive CD8 cells, so terminally differentiated effector memory CD45RA+ cells were excluded. Assay used: immunoSEQ multiplex PCR; TCRdb lists only in-frame clones, some missing. The table includes 600,000 or so clones, roughly 96% detected once. Sample: naive CD8+ T cells sorted from blood. The receptors derive from a woman aged 25 to 39 in good health.

This clone has a single count. The CDR3 sequence is CASSTVSPSAYEQYF. The CDR3 DNA reads TGTGCCAGCAGCACGGTTTCACCGAGTGCCTACGAGCAGTACTTC. The chain combines TRBV21-1 with TRBJ2-7; the DNA was not used to check the table's D call, TRBD2. TRBV21-1 is a listed pseudogene. The CDR3 loop spans 15 amino acids.

This chain joins TRBV5-4 and TRBJ1-2, with D perhaps matching TRBD1 (6 bases). The V gene lost 0 bases and the J gene lost 3 bases, with 18 bases spanning the gap. CDR1 and CDR2 from the germline V gene are SGHNT and YYREEE (reference sequence). The CDR3 runs 17 residues. CDR3 nucleotides: TGTGCCAGCAGCTTGGATCTGGGGGCGAGTGCTGACTATGGCTACACCTTC. It specifies CASSLDLGASADYGYTF.

The rearrangement joins TRBV4-1 to TRBJ2-1, with TRBD2 matching over 13 bases. Germline CDR1 MGHRA, CDR2 YSYEKL. CDR3 length equals 17 residues. J lost 7 bases, V lost 1 base, and 7 bases had no gene match. The DNA for the CDR3 is TGCGCCAGCAGCCAAGGCCCACTAGCGGGAGGGCCTAATGAGCAGTTCTTC. Amino acids: CASSQGPLAGGPNEQFF.

In its sample, this clone was seen a few times. The rearrangement joins TRBV27 to TRBJ2-1; D unresolved. The V end was cut by 4 bases, the J end by 3 bases, with 16 bases between. There are 16 residues in the CDR3. Germline values: CDR1 MNHEY, CDR2 SMNVEV (reference sequence). The CDR3 spells CASSSRAGPRYNEQFF. Written as DNA, the CDR3 is TGTGCCAGCAGTTCAAGGGCCGGGCCCCGCTACAATGAGCAGTTCTTC.

The chain is built from TRBV14 and TRBJ2-5; the match to TRBD2 covers 8 bases. The J call may not be correct, given that the DNA end is closer to TRBJ2-7. CDR1 SGHDN and CDR2 FVKESK come from the germline V gene. This CDR3 spans 15 amino acids. This chain's CDR3 is CASSQPREGDYEQYF. The CDR3 DNA is TGTGCCAGCAGCCAACCACGGGAGGGGGACTACGAGCAGTACTTC.

The chain is built from TRBV6-5 and TRBJ1-2; D is perhaps TRBD1 (5 bases). From germline, CDR1 is MNHEY and CDR2 SVGAGI. Between the trimmed V and J ends, which lost 0 bases and 7 bases, there was a span of 9 bases. The CDR3 extends over 13 amino acids. CDR3 amino acids: CASSYSQGGGYTF. CDR3 nucleotide sequence: TGTGCCAGCAGTTACTCGCAGGGCGGTGGCTACACCTTC.

The genes are TRBV11-2 and TRBJ2-7, with 14 bases identical to TRBD2. Germline CDR1 and CDR2: SGHAT and FQNNGV. The CDR3 contains 18 residues. V trimming: 1 base; J trimming: 2 bases; junction bases outside the gene matches: 7. CDR3 DNA sequence: TGTGCCAGCAGCTTAGGTGGGACTAGCGGGAGTAGGGCCTACGAGCAGTACTTC. This encodes CASSLGGTSGSRAYEQYF.

The genes are TRBV2 and TRBJ2-1, with TRBD1 matching 12 bases. CDR3 length: 15 amino acids. The V and J ends lost 5 bases and 10 bases, in that order; junction bases with no gene match: 9. Per the germline V gene, CDR1 is SNHLY and CDR2 is FYNNEI. The CDR3 protein is CASSLTGTGGSEQFF. The CDR3 DNA reads as TGTGCCAGCAGTTTGACTGGGACAGGGGGCAGCGAGCAGTTCTTC.

This chain uses TRBV7-9 with TRBJ2-7, with D possibly matching TRBD1 (5 bases). The germline V gene encodes CDR1 SEHNR and CDR2 FQNEAQ (reference sequence). The CDR3 consists of 13 residues. With 5 bases removed from V and 1 base from J, the gap between germline ends came to 9 bases. This CDR3 reads CASSLRASYEQYF. CDR3 nucleotides: TGTGCCAGCAGCCTCAGGGCGTCCTACGAGCAGTACTTC.

The rearrangement uses TRBV5-6 and TRBJ2-5; D is uncertain. The CDR3 contains 12 residues. Germline V CDR1 and CDR2: SGHDT, YYEEEE. Trimming cost V 4 bases and J 4 bases, with 8 bases left between them. CDR3 residues: CASSGSRETQYF. The CDR3 nucleotides are TGTGCCAGCAGCGGATCGCGAGAGACCCAGTACTTC.

The chain joins TRBV5-5 to TRBJ2-7; 8 bases fit TRBD2. V lost 0 bases to trimming and J lost 2 bases; unmatched junction nucleotides: 7. The CDR3 sequence is 16 residues long. The germline CDR1 and CDR2 sequences are SGHKS and YYEKEE (reference sequence). This CDR3 is CASSLVGQGLAYEQYF. CDR3 in DNA: TGTGCCAGCAGCTTGGTAGGGCAGGGACTAGCCTACGAGCAGTACTTC.

This rearrangement joins TRBV2 to TRBJ2-7; D possibly corresponds to TRBD2 (7 bases). This CDR3 spans 15 amino acids. CDR1 SNHLY and CDR2 FYNNEI come from the germline V gene. Deletions cut 6 bases from V and 1 base from J, with 16 bases between. The DNA of the CDR3 is TGTGCCAGCAGGGTCGGGGGGCGGAATTCCTACGAGCAGTACTTC. Translated: CASRVGGRNSYEQYF. The whole variable domain, remainder taken from reference TRBV2 and TRBJ2-7, is EPEVTQTPSHQVTQMGQEVILRCVPISNHLYFYWYRQILGQKVEFLVSFYNNEISEKSEIFDDQFSVERPDGSNFTLKIRSTKLEDSAMYFCASRVGGRNSYEQYFGPGTRLTVT.

This sequence joins TRBV9 and TRBJ2-1; 10 positions agree with TRBD2. This CDR3 contains 17 residues. The germline V gene encodes CDR1 SGDLS and CDR2 YYNGEE. Trimming took 0 bases from V and 3 from J; bases not matched to a gene: 6. DNA of the CDR3: TGTGCCAGCAGCGTAGATCCGGGACTAGCGAACTACAATGAGCAGTTCTTC. It translates to CASSVDPGLANYNEQFF.

The V gene is TRBV9, the J gene TRBJ2-3; D not resolved. Trimming stripped 4 bases from V and 0 bases from J, with 9 bases between. From germline, CDR1 is SGDLS and CDR2 YYNGEE. The CDR3 is made up of 14 amino acids. The DNA of the CDR3 is TGTGCCAGCAGCCTAGTAGGGAGCACAGATACGCAGTATTTT. It specifies CASSLVGSTDTQYF. The full variable domain, in which reference TRBV9 and TRBJ2-3 provide the parts outside the CDR3, is DSGVTQTPKHLITATGQRVTLRCSPRSGDLSVYWYQQSLDQGLQFLIQYYNGEERAKGNILERFSAQQFPDLHSELNLSSLELGDSALYFCASSLVGSTDTQYFGPGTRLTVL.

V gene TRBV4-1 combines with J gene TRBJ1-1, with D uncertain. Per germline, CDR1 MGHRA and CDR2 YSYEKL. V dropped 4 bases and J dropped 0 bases, with 15 bases sitting between them. CDR3 length: 16 residues. CDR3 sequence reads: CASSLNVATMNTEAFF. CDR3 sequence (DNA): TGCGCCAGCAGCCTTAACGTAGCGACTATGAACACTGAAGCTTTCTTT.

In nucleotides, the CDR3 is TGTGCCAGCAGCTCCCTAGCGGCGGTACGCGAGCAGTTCTTC. Translating it yields CASSSLAAVREQFF. This rearrangement joins TRBV7-9 to TRBJ2-1; TRBD2 matches at 7 bases. There are 14 residues in the CDR3. The germline gives CDR1 SEHNR, CDR2 FQNEAQ (reference sequence). Trimming at V came to 4 bases and at J to 10 bases, leaving 10 bases not matched to a gene.

In nucleotides, the CDR3 is TGTGCCAGCAGTCGAAGGATAGGAGGTGGCGGGGAGCTGTTTTTT. Its translation is CASSRRIGGGGELFF. This chain links TRBV5-8 with TRBJ2-2; D may be TRBD2 (5 bases). CDR1 and CDR2 from the germline V gene are SGHTS and YDEGEE. V lost 5 bases, J lost 7 bases, and 18 bases lay in between. CDR3 length: 15 residues.

This clone has only one observation. The rearrangement joins TRBV15 to TRBJ1-4, with TRBD1 as a possible D gene (5 bases). Germline V gene lookup returns CDR1 LNHNV and CDR2 YYDKDF (reference sequence). The germline V and J ends were trimmed by 1 base and 7 bases, with 10 bases remaining between them. The CDR3 sequence is 14 residues long. The CDR3 bases are TGTGCCACCAGCAGAGGGACAAGAGGTGAAAAACTGTTTTTT. It encodes CATSRGTRGEKLFF.

The chain couples TRBV5-8 to TRBJ2-7; 9 nucleotides align to TRBD2. The CDR3 is made up of 16 amino acids. Trimming at V came to 2 bases and at J to 3 bases, leaving 9 bases not matched to a gene. Germline CDR1 SGHTS, CDR2 YDEGEE. CDR3 region: CASSFIAGGKDYEQYF. The CDR3 DNA is TGTGCCAGCAGCTTTATTGCGGGAGGGAAGGACTACGAGCAGTACTTC.

The chain joins TRBV14 to TRBJ2-1, with 9 bases lining up with TRBD2. CDR1 is SGHDN, CDR2 FVKESK, per germline. V lost 4 bases, J lost 0 bases, and 7 bases stayed unmatched. The CDR3 has 17 amino acids. The CDR3 nucleotides are TGTGCCAGCAGCCGAATTAGCGGGAGAAGCTCCTACAATGAGCAGTTCTTC. Its translation is CASSRISGRSSYNEQFF.

The chain has TRBV4-3 and TRBJ1-1; no clear D gene. Germline V gene sequence: CDR1 LGHNA, CDR2 YSLEER. The CDR3 is 14 amino acids. Trimming took 0 bases from V and 5 from J, leaving 10 bases between them. For the CDR3, the DNA is TGCGCCAGCAGCCAAGATGAGGGTAGAACTGAAGCTTTCTTT. Translating gives CASSQDEGRTEAFF.

The chain has TRBV4-1 and TRBJ2-5; tentative D call: TRBD1 (6 bases). Judging by the DNA end, TRBJ2-7 fits better; the J call may be wrong. CDR1 is MGHRA, CDR2 YSYEKL, per germline. The length of the CDR3 is 15 residues. The CDR3 loop is CASSQDLDSPYEQYF. The CDR3 coding sequence is TGCGCCAGCAGCCAAGACTTGGACAGCCCCTACGAGCAGTACTTC.

V usage is TRBV27 and J usage is TRBJ1-1; maybe TRBD1 (5 bases). Between the trimmed V and J ends, which lost 6 bases and 5 bases, there was a span of 10 bases. Germline-derived CDR1 and CDR2 are MNHEY and SMNVEV (reference sequence). The CDR3 sequence is 12 residues long. CDR3 bases: TGTGCCAGCAGCACTCAGGGTACTGAAGCTTTCTTT. Translated, it gives CASSTQGTEAFF.

This chain joins TRBV19 and TRBJ1-2; the D gene is possibly TRBD1 (6 bases). The CDR3 has 16 amino acids. The germline V gene encodes CDR1 LNHDA and CDR2 SQIVND (reference sequence). V was clipped by 0 bases and J by 3 bases, with 14 bases between them. CDR3 protein: CASSIDLEQGHYGYTF. The CDR3 DNA reads as TGTGCCAGTAGTATAGATCTAGAACAGGGACACTATGGCTACACCTTC. Full variable domain (remainder filled in from reference TRBV19 and TRBJ1-2): DGGITQSPKYLFRKEGQNVTLSCEQNLNHDAMYWYRQDPGQGLRLIYYSQIVNDFQKGDIAEGYSVSREKKESFPLTVTSAQKNPTAFYLCASSIDLEQGHYGYTFGSGTRLTVV.

This chain connects TRBV11-2 to TRBJ2-7; 7 bases fit TRBD2. Germline V gene data show CDR1 as SGHAT and CDR2 as FQNNGV. The J segment lost 7 bases and the V segment lost 6 bases, leaving 3 bases of the junction unmatched. The CDR3 spans 11 residues. The CDR3 reads CASSPRGEQYF. DNA for the CDR3: TGTGCCAGCAGTCCGCGGGGGGAGCAGTACTTC.